The 20 T cell receptor beta chains reported below all come from one sample, sequenced in a study of cytomegalovirus exposure and HLA in healthy donors. 13 Jbeta primers and 60 Vbeta primers were used for the PCR. Sequencing was performed with immunoSEQ multiplex PCR; in TCRdb, only in-frame clones are kept and a portion is missing. Here the sample spans under 200,000 clones, less than 90% being singletons. The specimen was PBMCs. These receptors originate from a boy aged 5-17 years in good health and CMV-seronegative.

The chain is built from TRBV6-6 and TRBJ1-3; D unclear. V dropped 2 bases and J dropped 5 bases, with 16 bases sitting between them. CDR3 length: 16 residues. Germline V CDR1 and CDR2: MNHNY, SVGAGI (reference sequence). CDR3 sequence: CASSYRSGSPRNTIYF. The CDR3 DNA reads as TGTGCCAGCAGTTACCGTTCGGGATCCCCCCGAAACACCATATATTTT.

This clone appeared once. The V call is TRBV18, the J call TRBJ1-2; maybe TRBD1 (6 bases). V was trimmed by 7 bases and J by 4 bases, leaving 16 bases between them. CDR1 is KGHSH and CDR2 is LQKENI in the germline V gene. This CDR3 region has 14 residues. In DNA, the CDR3 is TGTGCCAGCTACCCGGGACAAGGAATCTATGGCTACACCTTC. Its protein product is CASYPGQGIYGYTF.

V and J are TRBV5-4 and TRBJ2-3, with TRBD1 matching over 9 bases. Germline values: CDR1 SGHNT, CDR2 YYREEE (reference sequence). The CDR3 loop spans 14 amino acids. V trimming: 2 bases; J trimming: 3 bases; junction bases outside the gene matches: 1. CDR3 residues: CASSFGQGTDTQYF. CDR3 bases: TGTGCCAGCAGCTTCGGACAGGGGACAGATACGCAGTATTTT.

This clone was seen a handful of times. The genes are TRBV10-3 and TRBJ1-1; D is uncertain. This CDR3 spans 12 amino acids. Per germline, CDR1 ENHRY and CDR2 SYGVKD. Trimming cost V 0 bases and J 8 bases, with 7 bases left between them. The CDR3 is CAISESGAEAFF. Here the CDR3 DNA reads TGTGCCATCAGTGAGTCGGGAGCAGAAGCTTTCTTT.

V and J are TRBV29-1 and TRBJ1-2; unclear D gene. The V gene lost 6 bases and the J gene lost 4 bases, with 9 bases spanning the gap. The CDR3 loop spans 11 amino acids. Germline V gene data show CDR1 as SQVTM and CDR2 as ANQGSEA. The CDR3 DNA sequence: TGCAGCGTGGCGGGCAGCTATGGCTACACCTTC. Translating gives CSVAGSYGYTF.

This clone was counted only a few times. This chain uses TRBV5-1 with TRBJ1-1; TRBD1 matches 7 bases. Germline V gene sequence: CDR1 SGHRS, CDR2 YFSETQ. V lost 0 bases, J lost 2 bases, and 4 bases stayed unmatched. The CDR3 spans 15 residues. Written as DNA, the CDR3 is TGCGCCAGCAGCTTGGCGGGGACAGCCAACACTGAAGCTTTCTTT. Translated, it gives CASSLAGTANTEAFF.

The chain joins TRBV19 to TRBJ2-3; TRBD2 is a possible D gene (7 bases). Germline V gene sequence: CDR1 LNHDA, CDR2 SQIVND (reference sequence). V lost 3 bases and J 5 bases, leaving 18 bases between the germline ends. This CDR3 is built from 16 residues. The CDR3 sequence is CASSISGGGAGDTQYF. In DNA, the CDR3 is TGTGCCAGTAGTATTTCAGGAGGGGGGGCAGGAGATACGCAGTATTTT.

The chain employs TRBV9 and TRBJ1-2, with TRBD1 matching over 9 bases. Trimming cost V 5 bases and J 4 bases; bases outside gene matches: 6. This CDR3 is built from 14 residues. Germline lookup yields CDR1 SGDLS and CDR2 YYNGEE. The CDR3 loop reads CASRGQGSSYGYTF. The CDR3 DNA sequence: TGTGCCAGCAGGGGACAGGGCTCTAGCTATGGCTACACCTTC.

The rearrangement joins TRBV5-1 to TRBJ2-1; the D gene is possibly TRBD1 (6 bases). This CDR3 has 14 residues. V was trimmed by 4 bases and J by 6 bases, leaving 14 bases between them. Germline CDR1 reads SGHRS; CDR2 reads YFSETQ. The CDR3 reads CASSGLEQGNEQFF. The CDR3 bases are TGCGCCAGCAGCGGGTTGGAACAGGGCAATGAGCAGTTCTTC.

CDR3 sequence reads: CASRPELGMNTEAFF. CDR3 DNA sequence: TGTGCCAGCAGACCCGAACTAGGTATGAACACTGAAGCTTTCTTT. The chain recombines TRBV28 with TRBJ1-1; D is ambiguous. Germline V gene data show CDR1 as MDHEN and CDR2 as SYDVKM. The CDR3 consists of 15 residues. The V and J ends lost 6 bases and 0 bases respectively, with 14 bases between them.

Only a few counts were recorded for this clone. The chain is built from TRBV4-2 and TRBJ2-5; 15 nucleotides match TRBD2. Germline CDR1 and CDR2: LGHNA and YNFKEQ. The trim removed 7 bases at V and 2 bases at J, leaving 11 bases unmatched. CDR3 length: 18 residues. Here the CDR3 reads CASIRDPGLAGGQETQYF. The CDR3 nucleotides are TGTGCCAGCATTCGAGATCCGGGACTAGCGGGAGGACAAGAGACCCAGTACTTC.

This chain uses TRBV9 with TRBJ1-4; a weak D match, TRBD1 (5 bases). V was pared by 5 bases and J by 0 bases, with 11 bases between. This CDR3 comprises 15 residues. The germline V gene encodes CDR1 SGDLS and CDR2 YYNGEE. The CDR3 spells CASSNGGATNEKLFF. DNA for the CDR3: TGTGCCAGCAGTAACGGAGGGGCAACTAATGAAAAACTGTTTTTT.

The V and J genes are TRBV10-3 and TRBJ1-4; D not resolved. The CDR3 runs 13 residues. Trimming left V 7 bases short and J 8 bases short, with 14 bases between. The germline V gene encodes CDR1 ENHRY and CDR2 SYGVKD. CDR3 in DNA: TGTGCCATCACTGGGCTTCCGGGGGAAAAACTGTTTTTT. Amino acid sequence: CAITGLPGEKLFF.

The rearrangement links TRBV6-4 to TRBJ1-1; 8 bases map to TRBD1. The germline gives CDR1 MRHNA, CDR2 SNTAGT. This CDR3 is built from 14 residues. Losses at the gene ends were 0 bases for V and 11 bases for J; bases not matched to a gene: 8. The CDR3 spells CASSDSGTGVGAFF. The CDR3 DNA follows: TGTGCCAGCAGTGACTCGGGGACAGGAGTTGGGGCTTTCTTT.

The V and J genes are TRBV30 and TRBJ2-7; D is possibly TRBD1 (7 bases). This CDR3 has 13 amino acids. With 2 bases removed from V and 2 bases from J, the gap between germline ends came to 10 bases. CDR1 and CDR2 from the germline V gene are GTSNPN and SVGIG (reference sequence). The CDR3 loop is CAWSQGGAYEQYF. The CDR3 DNA reads TGTGCCTGGAGTCAGGGGGGCGCCTACGAGCAGTACTTC.

The chain couples TRBV29-1 to TRBJ2-7; tentative D call: TRBD2 (5 bases). Between the trimmed V and J ends, which lost 1 base and 3 bases, there was a span of 16 bases. This CDR3 has 15 amino acids. Germline assignment: CDR1 SQVTM and CDR2 ANQGSEA. The CDR3 region has the DNA TGCAGCGTTGAAGTTACAAGAGGAGGATACTACGAGCAGTACTTC. Encoded protein: CSVEVTRGGYYEQYF.

V gene TRBV5-6 combines with J gene TRBJ1-2; tentatively, D is TRBD1 (5 bases). V was cut by 0 bases and J by 4 bases, with 10 bases left in between. Germline V lookup: CDR1 SGHDT, CDR2 YYEEEE. This CDR3 has 14 residues. CDR3 nucleotides: TGTGCCAGCAGCTTGGGACAGAGAGTCTATGGCTACACCTTC. This translates into CASSLGQRVYGYTF.

The V and J genes are TRBV4-1 and TRBJ2-7; a weak D match, TRBD1 (6 bases). Trimming pared 0 bases from V and 0 bases from J, leaving 15 bases between. Germline CDR1 is MGHRA and CDR2 is YSYEKL. The CDR3 has 17 residues. The CDR3 DNA follows: TGCGCCAGCAGCCAAGATGCGGACAGCGCTTTCTCCTACGAGCAGTACTTC. Amino acid sequence: CASSQDADSAFSYEQYF.

The chain recombines TRBV9 with TRBJ2-1; a possible D gene is TRBD2 (5 bases). Germline V gene sequence: CDR1 SGDLS, CDR2 YYNGEE. Trimming removed 4 bases at V and 2 bases at J, with 16 bases between. The CDR3 is 16 amino acids. CDR3 sequence reads: CASSPGLRAAYNEQFF. In DNA, the CDR3 is TGTGCCAGCAGCCCTGGCTTGAGGGCTGCCTACAATGAGCAGTTCTTC.

V and J are TRBV25-1 and TRBJ2-1; 14 nucleotides agree with TRBD2. V trimming: 4 bases; J trimming: 12 bases; junction bases outside the gene matches: 17. The CDR3 contains 18 residues. Germline-derived CDR1 and CDR2 are MGHDK and SYGVNS. For the CDR3, the DNA is TGTGCCAGCAGTGTATCCCGGGGTGGGACTAGCGGGAGTCGTTTGCAGTTCTTC. Translation gives CASSVSRGGTSGSRLQFF.